The 25 T cell receptor beta chains in this list originate from one sample, sequenced in a study of blood T cells in healthy people across ages. Together with a sample-barcoded 5' primer, a J-beta primer mix was included in a second PCR lasting about 6 to 11 cycles. TCRdb redid the calling of the 5' RACE reads with MiXCR, one entry per CDR3 protein. There are roughly 500,000 distinct CDR3 sequences in the sample; about 26% occur only once, and approximately 18% lies in the top ten. The sequenced sample consisted of blood. The receptors were gathered from a woman in her sixties or seventies in good health.

The sample holds a few counts of this clonotype. The junction departs from the called germline gene at one end, perhaps through a read error. The chain joins TRBV25-1 to TRBJ2-5; TRBD2 aligns across 9 bases. This CDR3 spans 14 amino acids. Germline V gene lookup returns CDR1 MGHDK and CDR2 SYGVNS. CDR3 nucleotide sequence: TGTGCCAGCAGTGAATCACTGCGGGGGGGTGTGGAGTTCTTC. Protein sequence: CASSESLRGGVEFF.

The rearrangement uses TRBV6-1 and TRBJ2-2; D is undetermined. The CDR3 sequence is 15 residues long. V was clipped by 4 bases and J by 5 bases, with 14 bases between them. The germline V gene encodes CDR1 MNHNS and CDR2 SASEGT. CDR3 sequence (DNA): TGTGCCAGCAGTGTTATAGCTTACGATACCGGGGAGCTGTTTTTT. As protein: CASSVIAYDTGELFF.

This chain joins TRBV10-3 and TRBJ2-5; 7 bases agree with TRBD1. The germline V gene has CDR1 ENHRY and CDR2 SYGVKD. The CDR3 sequence is 15 residues long. V gave up 0 bases and J gave up 5 bases; unmatched junction bases: 6. CDR3 in amino acids: CAISESRQGGETQYF. CDR3 DNA: TGTGCCATCAGTGAGTCGAGACAGGGTGGTGAGACCCAGTACTTC.

The chain recombines TRBV5-6 with TRBJ1-1; the match to TRBD1 covers 7 bases. The CDR3 covers 14 residues. From germline, CDR1 is SGHDT and CDR2 YYEEEE. Trimming at V came to 6 bases and at J to 1 base, leaving 6 bases not matched to a gene. The DNA for the CDR3 is TGTGCCAGCAACCACAGGGGAGAGAACACTGAAGCTTTCTTT. It translates to CASNHRGENTEAFF.

The chain has TRBV12-3 or TRBV12-4 and TRBJ2-5, with unresolved D. Near its end, the DNA agrees better with TRBJ2-7, so the J call may be wrong. This CDR3 is 13 amino acids long. As DNA, the CDR3 is TGTGCCAGCAGTTTATATCTGGTAACCGAGCAGTACTTC. Its translation: CASSLYLVTEQYF.

The chain is built from TRBV4-2 and TRBJ1-1, with 9 bases identical to TRBD1. This CDR3 contains 15 residues. The germline gives CDR1 LGHNA, CDR2 YNFKEQ. The junction had 5 bases not matched to a gene; V was cut back by 3 bases and J by 3 bases. This chain's CDR3 is CASSQGQGGDTEAFF. As DNA, the CDR3 is TGTGCCAGCAGCCAGGGACAGGGTGGGGACACTGAAGCTTTCTTT.

This clonotype was detected only a few times. This chain links TRBV25-1 with TRBJ2-7; D tentatively fits TRBD1 or TRBD2 (6 bases each). Germline CDR1 and CDR2: MGHDK and SYGVNS. Between the trimmed V and J ends, which lost 4 bases and 6 bases, there was a span of 10 bases. The CDR3 consists of 12 residues. CDR3 region: CASSVGGIEQYF. The CDR3 region has the DNA TGTGCCAGCAGTGTAGGGGGGATCGAGCAGTACTTC.

To note about this clonotype: Compared with germline, one end of the junction differs, possibly owing to a read error. This sequence joins TRBV15 and TRBJ1-1; D gene unclear. The CDR3 contains 13 residues. Germline V gene data show CDR1 as LNHNV and CDR2 as YYDKDF (reference sequence). The CDR3 reads CAASRDLEEGAFF. The DNA for the CDR3 is TGTGCCGCCAGCAGAGATTTGGAAGAGGGAGCTTTCTTT. The variable domain in full, with the rest retrieved from reference TRBV15 and TRBJ1-1, is DAMVIQNPRYQVTQFGKPVTLSCSQTLNHNVMYWYQQKSSQAPKLLFHYYDKDFNNEADTPDNFQSRRPNTSFCFLDIRSPGLGDTAMYLCAASRDLEEGAFFGQGTRLTVV.

This chain uses TRBV28 with TRBJ2-6, with TRBD2 matching over 9 bases. The CDR3 has 17 residues. Germline values: CDR1 MDHEN, CDR2 SYDVKM. V dropped 3 bases and J dropped 3; count of bases not matched to a gene: 6. The CDR3 nucleotides are TGTGCCAGCAGTTTGGGGGGACTAGCAAGTGGGGCCAACGTCCTGACTTTC. Translated, it gives CASSLGGLASGANVLTF.

The V gene is TRBV2, the J gene TRBJ1-2; D gene unclear. Germline values: CDR1 SNHLY, CDR2 FYNNEI. This CDR3 has 13 amino acids. V was clipped by 4 bases and J by 2 bases, with 8 bases between them. The CDR3 coding sequence is TGTGCCAGCAGTGCCCAACACAACTATGGCTACACCTTC. Its protein product is CASSAQHNYGYTF.

The chain uses TRBV7-2 and TRBJ1-1, with TRBD1 identical over 9 bases. Germline loops: CDR1 SGHTA, CDR2 FQGNSA. V shed 5 bases and J 3 bases; nucleotides not matched to a gene: 7. The CDR3 spans 15 residues. In nucleotides, the CDR3 is TGTGCCAGCAGCGCCGCGACAGGGGGACACACTGAAGCTTTCTTT. Its translation is CASSAATGGHTEAFF. The full variable domain, with the rest looked up from reference TRBV7-2 and TRBJ1-1, is GAGVSQSPSNKVTEKGKDVELRCDPISGHTALYWYRQSLGQGLEFLIYFQGNSAPDKSGLPSDRFSAERTGGSVSTLTIQRTQQEDSAVYLCASSAATGGHTEAFFGQGTRLTVV.

The genes are TRBV27 and TRBJ2-5; 9 nucleotides line up with TRBD1. Judging by the DNA end, TRBJ2-7 fits better; the J call may be wrong. Germline values: CDR1 MNHEY, CDR2 SMNVEV (reference sequence). This CDR3 is built from 13 residues. The CDR3 here is CLTMPTGGYEQYF. CDR3 sequence (DNA): TGTCTCACTATGCCGACAGGGGGCTACGAGCAGTACTTC.

This sequence joins TRBV28 and TRBJ1-1, with a tentative D call TRBD1 (5 bases). Germline values: CDR1 MDHEN, CDR2 SYDVKM. Trimming shortened V by 2 bases and J by 2 bases, and 15 bases separated the two germline ends. This CDR3 has 16 amino acids. The CDR3 region has the DNA TGTGCCAGCAGTTTACGAGGGGAATTAACAAACACTGAAGCTTTCTTT. It encodes CASSLRGELTNTEAFF.

There are a few counts of this clonotype. The chain has TRBV4-3 and TRBJ2-1; 11 bases match TRBD2. The CDR3 extends over 16 amino acids. Trimming took 1 base from V and 5 from J; bases not matched to a gene: 4. Per germline, CDR1 LGHNA and CDR2 YSLEER. This CDR3 reads CASSQATSGAHNEQFF. CDR3 bases: TGCGCCAGCAGCCAAGCGACTAGCGGGGCCCACAATGAGCAGTTCTTC.

The chain is built from TRBV9 and TRBJ1-1; TRBD1 might be the D (6 bases). The CDR3 totals 15 residues. The V gene lost 1 base and the J gene lost 3 bases, with 13 bases spanning the gap. Germline values: CDR1 SGDLS, CDR2 YYNGEE. The chain's CDR3 is CASSVRGAEDTEAFF. The CDR3 region has the DNA TGTGCCAGCAGCGTACGGGGGGCGGAGGACACTGAAGCTTTCTTT.

The rearrangement joins TRBV20-1 to TRBJ1-2; weak D call: TRBD1 (6 bases). The germline V gene encodes CDR1 DFQATT and CDR2 SNEGSKA (reference sequence). Trimming left V 0 bases short and J 2 bases short, with 19 bases between. This CDR3 is built from 17 residues. CDR3 DNA: TGCAGTGCTAGAGATAAGGCAGGGGTGCGGATGAACTATGGCTACACCTTC. It translates to CSARDKAGVRMNYGYTF.

The chain links TRBV20-1 to TRBJ1-2; unclear D gene. Trimming left V 3 bases short and J 8 bases short, with 7 bases between. The CDR3 length is 10 residues. Germline assignment: CDR1 DFQATT and CDR2 SNEGSKA (reference sequence). CDR3 in amino acids: CSASAGGYTF. The CDR3 DNA sequence: TGCAGTGCTAGTGCGGGGGGCTACACCTTC.

In this sample, this clonotype turned up a few times. The chain uses TRBV11-2 and TRBJ2-3, with TRBD1 matching over 7 bases. Looked up from germline, CDR1 is SGHAT and CDR2 is FQNNGV. The CDR3 totals 15 residues. J gave up 5 bases and V 5 bases, and 10 bases lay outside the gene matches. CDR3 nucleotide sequence: TGTGCCAGCAGCCAAGACAGGGAAGTAGGAGATACGCAGTATTTT. This codes for CASSQDREVGDTQYF. Full variable domain (missing parts from reference TRBV11-2 and TRBJ2-3): EAGVAQSPRYKIIEKRQSVAFWCNPISGHATLYWYQQILGQGPKLLIQFQNNGVVDDSQLPKDRFSAERLKGVDSTLKIQPAKLEDSAVYLCASSQDREVGDTQYFGPGTRLTVL.

The genes are TRBV4-1 and TRBJ2-1, with a weak D call TRBD2 (5 bases). Germline CDR1 is MGHRA and CDR2 is YSYEKL. The CDR3 extends over 19 amino acids. The V gene lost 1 base and the J gene lost 2 bases, with 21 bases spanning the gap. CDR3 sequence (DNA): TGCGCCAGCAGCCAAGCTCTATTAGGCGTCGCGGGTCCCTACAATGAGCAGTTCTTC. This codes for CASSQALLGVAGPYNEQFF.

The DNA for the CDR3 is TGTGCCAGCAGTTACCTCACCGGGGGCTCCTACGAGCAGTACTTC. This translates into CASSYLTGGSYEQYF. This chain uses TRBV28 with TRBJ2-7, with TRBD2 as a possible D gene (6 bases). Germline V gene lookup returns CDR1 MDHEN and CDR2 SYDVKM. CDR3 size: 15 residues. V was clipped by 4 bases and J by 0 bases, with 13 bases between them.

V and J are TRBV2 and TRBJ2-1; 8 bases fit TRBD1. The germline V gene encodes CDR1 SNHLY and CDR2 FYNNEI. This CDR3 region has 15 residues. V lost 6 bases to trimming and J lost 3 bases; unmatched junction nucleotides: 7. CDR3 protein: CASSLQGGFYNEQFF. The CDR3, as DNA: TGTGCCAGCAGCCTACAGGGGGGCTTCTACAATGAGCAGTTCTTC.

The chain combines TRBV20-1 with TRBJ2-3; 11 bases agree with TRBD2. Germline V gene lookup returns CDR1 DFQATT and CDR2 SNEGSKA (reference sequence). Trimming removed 6 bases from V and 2 bases from J; junction bases left unmatched: 4. This CDR3 region has 14 residues. CDR3 region: CSALLAGATDTQYF. The CDR3 nucleotides read TGCAGTGCGCTACTAGCGGGAGCCACAGATACGCAGTATTTT.

The chain has TRBV20-1 and TRBJ1-6; TRBD1 matches at 11 bases. The ends lost 4 bases at V and 0 bases at J; junction bases unmatched: 11. Germline V CDR1 and CDR2: DFQATT, SNEGSKA (reference sequence). The CDR3 is 19 amino acids. Here the CDR3 DNA reads TGCAGTGCTACACCAACCGGGACAGGGGGGAGCTCCTATAATTCACCCCTCCACTTT. Its translation: CSATPTGTGGSSYNSPLHF.

V is TRBV12-3 or TRBV12-4 and J is TRBJ2-5, with D maybe TRBD2 (5 bases). The tail of the sequence fits TRBJ2-7 better, so the J call may be wrong. This CDR3 is built from 12 residues. CDR3 loop: CASAGRVYEQYF. In DNA, the CDR3 is TGTGCCAGTGCGGGTAGGGTTTACGAGCAGTACTTC.

This chain links TRBV20-1 with TRBJ1-1; tentatively, D is TRBD1 (6 bases). The V end was cut by 3 bases, the J end by 3 bases, with 17 bases between. Germline V gives CDR1 DFQATT, CDR2 SNEGSKA (reference sequence). The CDR3 has 15 residues. CDR3: CSASIDPTGYTEAFF. The DNA for the CDR3 is TGCAGTGCTAGTATAGATCCAACAGGGTACACTGAAGCTTTCTTT.